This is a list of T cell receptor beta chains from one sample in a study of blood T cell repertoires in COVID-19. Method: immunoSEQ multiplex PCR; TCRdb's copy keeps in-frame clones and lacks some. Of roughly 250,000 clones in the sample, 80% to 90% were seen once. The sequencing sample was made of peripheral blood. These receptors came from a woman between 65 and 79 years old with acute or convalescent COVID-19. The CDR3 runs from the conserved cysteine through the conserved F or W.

CASTGSHEQYF | TRBJ2-7 | TRBV6-6
CASSGQVLYGYTF | TRBJ1-2 | TRBV5-4
CASSWDKSYNEQFF | TRBJ2-1 | TRBV6-6
CASSLVLQGNYGYTF | TRBJ1-2 | TRBV5-1
CASSQAIGARGYGYTF | TRBJ1-2 | TRBV4-3
CASSLDSGGAREQYF | TRBJ2-7 | TRBV7-2
CASSFLGSRDEAFF | TRBJ1-1 | TRBV7-8
CASSWDRNYGYTF | TRBJ1-2 | TRBV7-8
CASHFADPAPYEQYF | TRBJ2-7 | TRBV6-5
CASSLNTLAKNIQYF | TRBJ2-4 | TRBV13
CASSIRQGVGNQPQHF | TRBJ1-5 | TRBV19
CASSSGTQSGNTIYF | TRBJ1-3 | TRBV7-9
CASSQDDGVGRNTIYF | TRBJ1-3 | TRBV4-1
CAWQGDSYNEQFF | TRBJ2-1 | TRBV30
CASSLGGTYGYTF | TRBJ1-2 | TRBV7-8
CASSLVGQEIYEQYF | TRBJ2-7 | TRBV19